A single sample gave rise to the 9 T cell receptor beta chains below, sequenced in a study of T cells in women clearing cervical HPV infection. Profiled with immunoSEQ multiplex PCR; TCRdb holds only in-frame clones, not every one. This table holds 20,000 to 25,000 clones. The sample was blood buffy coat. The receptors here all came from a woman between 18 and 70 years old with a cervical HPV16 infection that either progressed to CIN3+ or cleared (not recorded which).

By frequency, this clone registers medium-sized. The CDR3 end lies 3 residues beyond the end of the read and is filled in from the germline J gene. The same CDR3 is also encoded by other DNA sequences in this sample. The J gene is TRBJ2-7, the V gene TRBV18, with 9 bases that match TRBD1. CDR3 length: 16 residues. The trim removed 3 bases at V and 3 bases at J, leaving 9 bases unmatched. Germline values: CDR1 KGHSH, CDR2 LQKENI. The DNA read from the CDR3 is TGTGCCAGCTCACCCGCCGAGGGACAGGGTGTCTACGAG. Translated: CASSPAEGQGVYE. Given in full, the CDR3 is CASSPAEGQGVYEQYF.

Points on this clone: The read terminates 3 residues before the CDR3 end, so the remaining end is supplied by the germline J gene. The chain recombines TRBV20-1 with TRBJ2-1; 13 bases line up with TRBD2. CDR3 length: 17 residues. J lost 5 bases, V lost 0 bases, and 7 bases had no gene match. The germline V gene encodes CDR1 DFQATT and CDR2 SNEGSKA (reference sequence). The CDR3 bases that were read are TGCAGTGCTAGAGATTTAGGACTAGCGGGAGAGGACAATGAG. Amino acid sequence: CSARDLGLAGEDNE. The full-length CDR3 reads as CSARDLGLAGEDNEQFF.

Details on this clone: The read ends 3 residues early relative to the CDR3; the germline J gene fills the gap. The chain uses TRBV28 and TRBJ2-1; 13 nucleotides match TRBD2. Per the germline V gene, CDR1 is MDHEN and CDR2 is SYDVKM. J was trimmed by 9 bases and V by 5 bases; bases with no gene match: 7. The CDR3 has 15 residues. CDR3 in amino acids: CASSPSLAGGFEQFF. The CDR3 DNA, read in part, is TGTGCCAGCAGTCCATCACTAGCGGGAGGGTTTGAG.

With respect to this clone: The CDR3 goes on 3 residues after the read ends, and that part is filled in from the germline J gene. Other DNA sequences within the sample encode an identical CDR3. This rearrangement joins TRBV19 to TRBJ2-7; the match to TRBD2 covers 13 bases. CDR3 length: 15 amino acids. Germline CDR1 and CDR2: LNHDA and SQIVND (reference sequence). The trim removed 6 bases at V and 2 bases at J, leaving 4 bases unmatched. The part of the CDR3 DNA that was read is TGTGCCAGTAGCTCGACTAGCGGGAGGACCTACGAG. This sequence encodes CASSSTSGRTYE. The full CDR3 sequence reads CASSSTSGRTYEQYF.

As concerns this clone: The observed sequence ends 3 residues before the CDR3 terminus, with the missing tail filled in from the germline J gene. This chain links TRBV28 with TRBJ2-7; 10 nucleotides match TRBD2. The germline gives CDR1 MDHEN, CDR2 SYDVKM. The CDR3 spans 15 residues. Germline trimming cut 6 bases from V and 1 base from J; bases unmatched to any gene: 6. CDR3 bases read: TGTGCCAGCAGGCCTAGCGGGAGTGGGTCCTACGAG. It specifies CASRPSGSGSYE. The complete CDR3 reads CASRPSGSGSYEQYF. The variable domain in full, with the rest retrieved from reference TRBV28 and TRBJ2-7, is DVKVTQSSRYLVKRTGEKVFLECVQDMDHENMFWYRQDPGLGLRLIYFSYDVKMKEKGDIPEGYSVSREKKERFSLILESASTNQTSMYLCASRPSGSGSYEQYFGPGTRLTVT.

On this clone itself: The read finishes 3 residues shy of the CDR3 end, and the germline J gene is used to complete it. The chain has TRBV2 and TRBJ2-2, with 8 bases that match TRBD1. The CDR3 runs 14 residues. The V gene end was trimmed by 9 bases and the J gene end by 1 base; junction bases not matched to a gene: 4. Per the germline V gene, CDR1 is SNHLY and CDR2 is FYNNEI. The sequenced CDR3 bases are TGTGCCAGGCAGGGACAGGTGAACACCGGGGAG. It specifies CARQGQVNTGE. The entire CDR3 protein reads CARQGQVNTGELFF.

As to this clone: The CDR3 end is not reached by the read, which stops 3 residues before it; the germline J gene fills it in. The V and J genes are TRBV20-1 and TRBJ2-1; a possible D gene is TRBD2 (5 bases). The germline V gene has CDR1 DFQATT and CDR2 SNEGSKA (reference sequence). V was pared by 0 bases and J by 3 bases, with 12 bases between. CDR3 size: 15 residues. The CDR3 is CSARDLAASYNEQFF. The covered CDR3 bases are TGCAGTGCTAGAGATCTAGCAGCTAGCTACAATGAG.

As for this clone: The read is 3 residues too short to cover the CDR3 end, so that end is filled in from the germline J gene. The chain is built from TRBV12-3 or TRBV12-4 and TRBJ2-3; 8 nucleotides line up with TRBD2. The CDR3 runs 17 residues. The trim removed 2 bases at V and 4 bases at J, leaving 11 bases unmatched. The CDR3 here is CASSLKGLVPSADTQYF. CDR3 bases read: TGTGCCAGCAGTTTAAAGGGACTAGTGCCAAGCGCAGATACG.

As to this clone: The CDR3 end falls 3 residues outside the read, so it is completed with the germline J gene. J is TRBJ2-2 and V is TRBV19, with 9 bases identical to TRBD1. CDR1 LNHDA and CDR2 SQIVND come from the germline V gene (reference sequence). CDR3 length: 15 amino acids. J lost 7 bases, V lost 4 bases, and 7 bases had no gene match. CDR3 bases read: TGTGCCAGTAGTAGGACACAGGGGGCAGGCGGGGAG. Encoded protein: CASSRTQGAGGE. The full-length CDR3 reads as CASSRTQGAGGELFF.